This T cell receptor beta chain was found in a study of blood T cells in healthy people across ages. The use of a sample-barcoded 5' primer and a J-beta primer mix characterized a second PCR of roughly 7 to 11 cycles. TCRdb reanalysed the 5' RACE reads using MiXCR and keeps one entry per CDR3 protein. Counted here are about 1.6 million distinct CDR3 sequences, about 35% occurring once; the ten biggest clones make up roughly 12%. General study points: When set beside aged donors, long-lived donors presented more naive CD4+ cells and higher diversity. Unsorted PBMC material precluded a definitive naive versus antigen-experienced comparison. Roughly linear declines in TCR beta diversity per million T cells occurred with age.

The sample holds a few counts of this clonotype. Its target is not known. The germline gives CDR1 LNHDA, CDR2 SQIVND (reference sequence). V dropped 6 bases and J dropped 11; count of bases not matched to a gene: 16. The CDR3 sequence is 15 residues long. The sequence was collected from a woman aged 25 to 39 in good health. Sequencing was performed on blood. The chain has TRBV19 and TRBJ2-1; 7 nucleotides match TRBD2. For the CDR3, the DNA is TGTGCCAGTAGGCCCCGGGACTACCCGGATGAAAAGCAGTTCTTC. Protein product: CASRPRDYPDEKQFF. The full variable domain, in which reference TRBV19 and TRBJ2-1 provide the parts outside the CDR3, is DGGITQSPKYLFRKEGQNVTLSCEQNLNHDAMYWYRQDPGQGLRLIYYSQIVNDFQKGDIAEGYSVSREKKESFPLTVTSAQKNPTAFYLCASRPRDYPDEKQFFGPGTRLTVL.